This section outlines one TCR beta chain sequence together with its context. Its antigen is unidentified. This entry belongs to a study of PD-L1 blockade in urothelial cancer. Study in general: The median T cell count in blood samples was some 140,000.

A spike-in of synthetic TCR analog templates was added to each PCR. Produced via immunoSEQ multiplex PCR; TCRdb's table is partial and in-frame only. The sample lists about 110,000 clones, approximately 90% seen once, with approximately 3.8% in the top ten. General study findings and limits: Below-median TCR clonality that was measured in pretreatment blood predicted better survival.

Time point given: peripheral blood 6 weeks after treatment start. The trim removed 4 bases at V and 3 bases at J, leaving 5 bases unmatched. The germline V gene encodes CDR1 SGHRS and CDR2 YFSETQ. This CDR3 comprises 16 residues. The source is a man in his sixties with urothelial cancer. V and J are TRBV5-1 and TRBJ2-1; TRBD2 matches 12 bases. The material was PBMCs, obtained around atezolizumab (anti-PD-L1) treatment. CDR3 nucleotides: TGCGCCAGCAGCCGACGGACTAGCGGGGTCTACAATGAGCAGTTCTTC. It translates to CASSRRTSGVYNEQFF.